This T cell receptor (beta chain) was sequenced during a study of T cell changes during pregnancy in multiple sclerosis (dated by TCRdb to 2018 to 2020). With regard to the full study: In women with multiple sclerosis, the researchers looked at how the T cell repertoire shifted as pregnancy progressed.

As for this clone: This clone's antigen is unknown. Within one base of it there is no much larger clone, and no base qualities were kept.

The library was obtained by the immunoSEQ multiplex PCR assay. Held by TCRdb, this immuneACCESS table contains in-frame sequences only and omits some clones. Under half of the omission traces to an unresolved V gene where checked; the cause of the rest is unknown. Recorded for this sample are 41,000 or so clones; 90% of them occurred a single time. Together, the top ten hold about 6.7% of the sample. Taken from cysteine to phenylalanine, the CDR3 has 12 residues. Of the read, only the CDR3 DNA is kept; its 36 bases are in frame from base 1. Trimming at the junction amounts to 3 bases on V and 7 bases on J, and the germline ends lie 10 bases apart. Reading the germline V gene gives CDR1 SGDLS and CDR2 YYNGEE.

The receptor's source is a female donor with multiple sclerosis, enrolled in a pregnancy study. This receptor chain uses TRBV9 and TRBJ1-2, and possibly TRBD1, on 6 matching bases. Sequencing was performed on CD8+ T cells from peripheral blood mononuclear cells, taken in the third trimester of pregnancy. CDR3 sequence: CASSGGGFGYTF. The nucleotides read TGTGCCAGCAGCGGAGGGGGTTTTGGCTACACCTTC.